This TCR beta chain was recovered during a study of T cell responses to AZD1222 COVID-19 vaccine. Whole-study results and caveats: Unmutated regions of variants are reportedly targeted by nearly half of spike-specific TCRs.

To note about this clone: Antigen unknown.

Measured with immunoSEQ multiplex PCR; TCRdb has only the in-frame clones, and not every one. The sample comprises under 200,000 clones, more than 75% of which are singletons, and more than 25% rests with the top ten. This receptor was taken from an adult who received the AZD1222 COVID-19 vaccine. This specimen was peripheral blood, taken 28 days after the second AZD1222 dose.

CDR3 sequence reads: CASSSTGGGTGELFF. The CDR3 bases are TGTGCCAGCAGTTCCACAGGGGGAGGCACCGGGGAGCTGTTTTTT. The V gene is TRBV28, the J gene TRBJ2-2; the match to TRBD1 covers 8 bases. From germline, CDR1 is MDHEN and CDR2 SYDVKM. The CDR3 contains 15 residues. The ends lost 4 bases at V and 4 bases at J; junction bases unmatched: 5.